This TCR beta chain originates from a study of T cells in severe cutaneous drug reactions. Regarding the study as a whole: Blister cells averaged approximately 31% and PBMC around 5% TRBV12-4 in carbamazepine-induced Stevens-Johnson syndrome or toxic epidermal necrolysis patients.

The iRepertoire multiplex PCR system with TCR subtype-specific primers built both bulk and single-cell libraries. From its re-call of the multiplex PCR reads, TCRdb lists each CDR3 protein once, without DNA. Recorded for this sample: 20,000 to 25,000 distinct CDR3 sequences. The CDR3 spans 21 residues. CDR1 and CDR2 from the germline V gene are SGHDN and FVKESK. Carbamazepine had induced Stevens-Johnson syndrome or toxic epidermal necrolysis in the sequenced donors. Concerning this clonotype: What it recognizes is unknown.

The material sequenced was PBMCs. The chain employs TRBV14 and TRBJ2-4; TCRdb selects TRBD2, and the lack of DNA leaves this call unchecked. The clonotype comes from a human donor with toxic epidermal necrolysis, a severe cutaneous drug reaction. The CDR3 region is CASSPEGAKVPGISTKNIQYF.